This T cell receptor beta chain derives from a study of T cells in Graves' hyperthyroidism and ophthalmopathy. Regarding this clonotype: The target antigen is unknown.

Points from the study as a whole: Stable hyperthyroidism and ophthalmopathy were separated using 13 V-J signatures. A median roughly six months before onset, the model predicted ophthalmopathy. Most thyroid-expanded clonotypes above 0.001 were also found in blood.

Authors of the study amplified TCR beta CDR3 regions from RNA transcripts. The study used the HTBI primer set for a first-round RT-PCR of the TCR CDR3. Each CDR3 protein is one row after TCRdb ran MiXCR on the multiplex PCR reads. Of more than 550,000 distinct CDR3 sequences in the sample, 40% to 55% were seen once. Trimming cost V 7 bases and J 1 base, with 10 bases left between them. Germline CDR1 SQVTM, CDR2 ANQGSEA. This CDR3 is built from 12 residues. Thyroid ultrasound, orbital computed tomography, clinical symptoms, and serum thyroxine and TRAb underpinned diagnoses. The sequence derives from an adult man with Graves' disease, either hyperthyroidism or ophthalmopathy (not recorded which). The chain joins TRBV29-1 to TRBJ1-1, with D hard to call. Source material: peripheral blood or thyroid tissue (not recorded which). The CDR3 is CSAGSGNTEAFF. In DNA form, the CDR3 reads TGCAGCGCAGGATCCGGGAACACTGAAGCTTTCTTT. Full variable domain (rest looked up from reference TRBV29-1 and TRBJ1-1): SAVISQKPSRDICQRGTSLTIQCQVDSQVTMMFWYRQQPGQSLTLIATANQGSEATYESGFVIDKFPISRPNLTFSTLTVSNMSPEDSSIYLCSAGSGNTEAFFGQGTRLTVV.